Each of the 31 T cell receptor beta chains below was sequenced from the same sample in a study of blood T cells in healthy people across ages. Together with a sample-barcoded 5' primer, a J-beta primer mix was included in a second PCR lasting about 6 to 12 cycles. TCRdb used MiXCR to reprocess the 5' RACE reads, holding one entry per CDR3 protein. The sample lists approximately 1.5 million distinct CDR3 sequences, around 36% occurring once. The sequenced material came from blood. The receptors were gathered from a woman aged 30 to 39 in good health.

The chain carries TRBV28 and TRBJ2-2; D is undetermined. Germline V gives CDR1 MDHEN, CDR2 SYDVKM. The CDR3 runs to 15 residues. Trimming removed 3 bases at V and 2 bases at J, with 10 bases between. The CDR3 DNA sequence: TGTGCCAGCAGTTTCTCGACACTTAACACCGGGGAGCTGTTTTTT. The encoded protein is CASSFSTLNTGELFF.

CDR3 residues: CAWSNGRSEEQYF. DNA of the CDR3: TGTGCCTGGAGTAATGGACGGTCGGAAGAGCAGTACTTC. The J gene is TRBJ2-7, the V gene TRBV30; D gene uncertain. V was shortened by 2 bases and J by 7 bases, with 15 bases between the two germline ends. From germline, CDR1 is GTSNPN and CDR2 SVGIG (reference sequence). This CDR3 comprises 13 residues.

The chain has TRBV27 and TRBJ1-1, with 9 bases fitting TRBD1. The CDR3 length is 14 residues. With 7 bases clipped from V and 3 bases from J, the junction kept 6 bases outside the gene matches. Germline CDR1 reads MNHEY; CDR2 reads SMNVEV (reference sequence). CDR3: CASTPGQGYTEAFF. CDR3 sequence (DNA): TGTGCCAGCACTCCGGGACAGGGATACACTGAAGCTTTCTTT.

The chain recombines TRBV6-6 with TRBJ2-7; 13 positions match TRBD2. With V trimmed by 0 bases and J by 5 bases, 4 bases remained unmatched. Looked up from germline, CDR1 is MNHNY and CDR2 is SVGAGI (reference sequence). The CDR3 covers 16 residues. The CDR3 here is CASSYSTSGGAHEQYF. CDR3 in DNA: TGTGCCAGCAGTTACTCCACTAGCGGGGGGGCCCACGAGCAGTACTTC.

This chain links TRBV18 with TRBJ2-1; TRBD1 agrees at 9 bases. The CDR3 has 16 residues. V trimming: 2 bases; J trimming: 8 bases; junction bases outside the gene matches: 10. Germline V lookup: CDR1 KGHSH, CDR2 LQKENI. As DNA, the CDR3 is TGTGCCAGCTCACCAGCGGGACAGGGAGAGTTCGATGAGCAGTTCTTC. It is translated as CASSPAGQGEFDEQFF. Filled out from reference TRBV18 and TRBJ2-1, the complete variable domain reads NAGVMQNPRHLVRRRGQEARLRCSPMKGHSHVYWYRQLPEEGLKFMVYLQKENIIDESGMPKERFSAEFPKEGPSILRIQQVVRGDSAAYFCASSPAGQGEFDEQFFGPGTRLTVL.

This rearrangement joins TRBV20-1 to TRBJ1-6, with 7 bases aligning to TRBD1. The CDR3 has 14 residues. J gave up 9 bases and V 2 bases, and 7 bases lay outside the gene matches. From germline, CDR1 is DFQATT and CDR2 SNEGSKA (reference sequence). The CDR3 is CSARRQGEGSPLHF. DNA of the CDR3: TGCAGTGCTAGACGACAGGGAGAAGGTTCACCCCTCCACTTT.

The gene calls are TRBV5-1 and TRBJ1-2, with D possibly matching TRBD1 (6 bases). The V end was cut by 0 bases, the J end by 8 bases, with 8 bases between. The CDR3 runs 12 residues. Germline assignment: CDR1 SGHRS and CDR2 YFSETQ. For the CDR3, the DNA is TGCGCCAGCAGCTTGGTCGGGGGCGGCTACACCTTC. Translation gives CASSLVGGGYTF.

This clonotype turned up a few times. The V gene is TRBV10-3, the J gene TRBJ2-5; 7 bases are shared with TRBD1. In germline, CDR1 is ENHRY, CDR2 SYGVKD. The CDR3 totals 18 residues. V shed 0 bases, J shed 9 bases, and the junction held 19 bases outside the gene matches. The CDR3 spells CAISESRDSSTLLRAQYF. The DNA of the CDR3 is TGTGCCATCAGTGAGTCTCGGGACAGTTCCACTCTGCTCCGGGCCCAGTACTTC.

This clonotype has just a few counts. The V and J genes are TRBV7-9 and TRBJ1-4, with unresolved D. V shed 1 base and J shed 3 bases, with 15 bases lying between them. The CDR3 spans 17 residues. Looked up from germline, CDR1 is SEHNR and CDR2 is FQNEAQ (reference sequence). This CDR3 is CASSLVRSGRPNEKLFF. The CDR3 region has the DNA TGTGCCAGCAGCTTAGTGAGGTCGGGCAGACCTAATGAAAAACTGTTTTTT.

This clonotype came up a few times. The chain employs TRBV7-8 and TRBJ2-7; D possibly uses TRBD1 or TRBD2 (6 bases each). V dropped 3 bases and J dropped 2 bases, with 11 bases sitting between them. This CDR3 region has 14 residues. The V gene's germline CDR1 is SGHVS and CDR2 FQNEAQ. Written as DNA, the CDR3 is TGTGCCAGCAGCTTTGGGGGGCTGGCCTACGAGCAGTACTTC. This encodes CASSFGGLAYEQYF.

As for this clonotype: A much larger clone is a single base away; this may be a read error. The chain recombines TRBV15 with TRBJ2-1; a weak D match, TRBD2 (6 bases). CDR3 length: 13 residues. Trimming took off 6 bases at V and 10 bases at J, with 16 bases between the two ends. Germline V CDR1 and CDR2: LNHNV, YYDKDF (reference sequence). CDR3 residues: CATRAVEEGEQFF. DNA for the CDR3: TGTGCCACCAGAGCGGTGGAGGAGGGGGAGCAGTTCTTC.

This clonotype was seen repeatedly, ten times or more. CDR3 in amino acids: CASSQEGGTTRDTQYF. DNA of the CDR3: TGTGCCAGCAGCCAAGAGGGGGGCACGACACGAGATACGCAGTATTTT. The chain is built from TRBV3-1 and TRBJ2-3; D could derive from TRBD1 or TRBD2 (6 bases each). Deletions cut 0 bases from V and 5 bases from J, with 15 bases between. Germline V gene data show CDR1 as LGHDT and CDR2 as YNNKEL (reference sequence). The CDR3 spans 16 residues.

This chain connects TRBV27 to TRBJ1-5, with no clear D. CDR1 and CDR2 (germline): MNHEY, SMNVEV (reference sequence). The CDR3 is made up of 14 amino acids. Trimming took off 3 bases at V and 5 bases at J, with 11 bases between the two ends. Here the CDR3 DNA reads TGTGCCAGCAGTTTCTCCGGAGGTTATCAGCCCCAGCATTTT. Protein: CASSFSGGYQPQHF.

Note on this clonotype: A much larger clone differs from this one at a single base, so this may be a read error. The chain uses TRBV3-1 and TRBJ2-1; D not certain. CDR1 and CDR2 from the germline V gene are LGHDT and YNNKEL (reference sequence). Between the trimmed V and J ends, which lost 1 base and 6 bases, there was a span of 7 bases. This CDR3 region has 13 residues. As DNA, the CDR3 is TGTGCCAGCAGCCAAGCCAGGTTCAATGAGCAGTTCTTC. This sequence encodes CASSQARFNEQFF.

The chain links TRBV3-1 to TRBJ2-1; D gene uncertain. The germline V and J ends were trimmed by 0 bases and 0 bases, with 9 bases remaining between them. The germline CDR1 and CDR2 sequences are LGHDT and YNNKEL (reference sequence). The CDR3 runs to 16 residues. CDR3 DNA: TGTGCCAGCAGCCAAGATAAATGGCCCTCCTACAATGAGCAGTTCTTC. Protein product: CASSQDKWPSYNEQFF.

This clonotype was counted between two and nine times. The V call is TRBV28, the J call TRBJ2-7, with TRBD2 matching 8 bases. CDR1 is MDHEN and CDR2 is SYDVKM in the germline V gene. The CDR3 spans 16 residues. J lost 4 bases, V lost 5 bases, and 13 bases had no gene match. CDR3 sequence: CASSPPRVAGTYEQYF. The CDR3 DNA reads as TGTGCCAGCAGTCCCCCCCGGGTAGCGGGAACGTACGAGCAGTACTTC.

This clonotype was counted many times. The gene calls are TRBV7-2 and TRBJ2-7; tentative D call: TRBD2 (7 bases). Trimming removed 5 bases at V and 3 bases at J, with 11 bases between. The CDR3 consists of 13 residues. Per the germline V gene, CDR1 is SGHTA and CDR2 is FQGNSA. The CDR3 sequence: CASSRGARYEQYF. For the CDR3, the DNA is TGTGCCAGCAGCCGGGGGGCGCGCTACGAGCAGTACTTC.

This clonotype was found many times. The rearrangement uses TRBV7-3 and TRBJ1-2; D is perhaps TRBD1 (5 bases). This CDR3 comprises 13 residues. Germline V gene data show CDR1 as SGHTA and CDR2 as FQGTGA. V lost 2 bases and J 4 bases, leaving 8 bases between the germline ends. CDR3 amino acids: CASSLVGGYGYTF. CDR3 DNA: TGTGCCAGCAGCTTAGTTGGGGGCTATGGCTACACCTTC.

This clonotype was recorded only once. The chain has TRBV30 and TRBJ1-5; D is possibly TRBD1 (5 bases). Germline V gives CDR1 GTSNPN, CDR2 SVGIG (reference sequence). V was clipped by 0 bases and J by 1 base, with 10 bases between them. The CDR3 contains 15 residues. The chain's CDR3 is CAWSVKGWSNQPQHF. CDR3 nucleotides: TGTGCCTGGAGTGTCAAGGGGTGGAGCAATCAGCCCCAGCATTTT.

The chain links TRBV12-3 or TRBV12-4 to TRBJ2-5, with 8 bases lining up with TRBD2. The CDR3 loop spans 14 amino acids. V gave up 2 bases and J gave up 9 bases; unmatched junction bases: 8. This chain's CDR3 is CASSLKSGGGAQYF. The CDR3 region has the DNA TGTGCCAGCAGTTTAAAAAGCGGGGGAGGGGCCCAGTACTTC.

The chain joins TRBV18 to TRBJ1-5; 8 nucleotides align to TRBD1. There are 15 residues in the CDR3. Germline V gives CDR1 KGHSH, CDR2 LQKENI. The J segment lost 4 bases and the V segment lost 5 bases, leaving 7 bases of the junction unmatched. The CDR3 sequence: CASSSQTGDNQPQHF. CDR3 coding DNA: TGTGCCAGCTCATCTCAGACAGGGGATAATCAGCCCCAGCATTTT.

This clonotype was recorded a few times. The chain uses TRBV30 and TRBJ1-1, with D tentatively TRBD1 (6 bases). Germline CDR1 is GTSNPN and CDR2 is SVGIG (reference sequence). Trimming took off 1 base at V and 7 bases at J, with 7 bases between the two ends. The CDR3 runs 11 residues. The CDR3 spells CAWSDRDEAFF. CDR3 DNA sequence: TGTGCCTGGAGTGACAGGGATGAAGCTTTCTTT.

The chain employs TRBV30 and TRBJ2-5, with D hard to call. This CDR3 spans 13 amino acids. The germline gives CDR1 GTSNPN, CDR2 SVGIG (reference sequence). V dropped 0 bases and J dropped 3 bases, with 8 bases sitting between them. CDR3 protein: CAWSVRSEETQYF. CDR3 DNA: TGTGCCTGGAGTGTACGGTCAGAAGAGACCCAGTACTTC.

This chain uses TRBV27 with TRBJ1-5, with 10 positions matching TRBD1. Losses at the gene ends were 6 bases for V and 2 bases for J; bases not matched to a gene: 16. The CDR3 length is 19 residues. CDR1 is MNHEY and CDR2 is SMNVEV in the germline V gene (reference sequence). CDR3 protein: CASSEGGQGFVGGNQPQHF. As DNA, the CDR3 is TGTGCCAGCAGCGAAGGGGGACAGGGGTTCGTAGGGGGCAATCAGCCCCAGCATTTT.

This sequence joins TRBV10-3 and TRBJ1-6; a weak D match, TRBD1 (5 bases). V was trimmed by 6 bases and J by 9 bases, leaving 24 bases between them. The CDR3 consists of 17 residues. Per the germline V gene, CDR1 is ENHRY and CDR2 is SYGVKD. CDR3 loop: CAIRDNSGTGGSSPLHF. As DNA, the CDR3 is TGTGCCATCAGAGATAATTCCGGGACGGGAGGATCTTCACCCCTCCACTTT.

J is TRBJ2-5 and V is TRBV11-3; D perhaps matches TRBD2 (6 bases). Trimming cost V 6 bases and J 2 bases, with 19 bases left between them. The CDR3 extends over 16 amino acids. Germline assignment: CDR1 SGHNT and CDR2 YENEEA. The CDR3 loop is CASSFGGRRGQETQYF. CDR3 nucleotide sequence: TGTGCCAGCAGTTTTGGGGGTCGGCGGGGTCAAGAGACCCAGTACTTC.

The gene calls are TRBV7-9 and TRBJ2-1; perhaps D is TRBD1 or TRBD2 (6 bases each). Deletions cut 3 bases from V and 5 bases from J, with 17 bases between. Per germline, CDR1 SEHNR and CDR2 FQNEAQ (reference sequence). CDR3 size: 16 residues. CDR3 protein: CASSFGGGTIHNEQFF. The CDR3 region has the DNA TGTGCCAGCAGCTTTGGAGGGGGGACAATCCACAATGAGCAGTTCTTC. The entire variable domain, with the rest obtained from reference TRBV7-9 and TRBJ2-1, is as follows: DTGVSQNPRHKITKRGQNVTFRCDPISEHNRLYWYRQTLGQGPEFLTYFQNEAQLEKSRLLSDRFSAERPKGSFSTLEIQRTEQGDSAMYLCASSFGGGTIHNEQFFGPGTRLTVL.

The gene calls are TRBV12-3 or TRBV12-4 and TRBJ2-2; no reliable D call. V was trimmed by 8 bases and J by 1 base, leaving 17 bases between them. The CDR3 totals 16 residues. Written as DNA, the CDR3 is TGTGCCAGCGGCTCGATACTCACCATGAACACCGGGGAGCTGTTTTTT. Its protein product is CASGSILTMNTGELFF.

This clonotype has more than one count but fewer than ten. The chain employs TRBV20-1 and TRBJ1-1; D is unresolved. V lost 0 bases and J 7 bases, leaving 6 bases between the germline ends. The germline CDR1 and CDR2 sequences are DFQATT and SNEGSKA (reference sequence). This CDR3 has 11 amino acids. Here the CDR3 reads CSARDRDEAFF. CDR3 nucleotides: TGCAGTGCTAGAGATCGCGATGAAGCTTTCTTT.

This clonotype was seen ten or more times. The gene calls are TRBV6-2 or TRBV6-3 and TRBJ2-7; 9 positions match TRBD2. The CDR3 is 14 amino acids. V shed 7 bases, J shed 6 bases, and the junction held 10 bases outside the gene matches. Per the germline V gene, CDR1 is MNHEY and CDR2 is SVGEGT. The CDR3 sequence is CASKGPSGGREQYF. In DNA, the CDR3 is TGTGCCAGCAAAGGACCCAGCGGGGGGCGCGAGCAGTACTTC.

This clonotype was counted a few times. This chain links TRBV11-2 with TRBJ2-3, with 9 nucleotides matching TRBD1. The CDR3 is 17 amino acids. V lost 1 base, J lost 1 base, and 6 bases stayed unmatched. The V gene's germline CDR1 is SGHAT and CDR2 FQNNGV. The CDR3 region has the DNA TGTGCCAGCAGCTTAGGGATCGGGGACAGGGGCACAGATACGCAGTATTTT. This gives the protein CASSLGIGDRGTDTQYF.